The T cell receptor (beta chain) described here comes from a study of cytomegalovirus exposure and HLA in healthy donors (dated by TCRdb to 2016 to 2017). Looking at the study overall: In an earlier analysis of some 610 of the donors, around 300 Gb of sequence data and roughly 100 million unique TCR beta sequences from about 179 million T cells were reported. Around 320 gigabases of sequencing data and 80 million or so unique TCR sequences were included in an early release covering over 600 HLA-typed donors. Of the roughly 400 genotyped donors, over 65% fell in the genetic ancestry cluster associated with self-reported Caucasian donors. The aim of the study was to test whether cataloging public T cell receptors could identify signatures of past pathogen exposure. Using immunosequencing, the study profiled T cell repertoires from fewer than 850 subjects and related those repertoires to cytomegalovirus serostatus. A separate validation cohort of roughly 130 different subjects was used in addition to the roughly 700-subject first cohort. To predict cytomegalovirus infection status, the study combined high-throughput TCR immunosequencing, statistical association of individual TCRs with disease status, and machine learning. To study patterns of TCR occurrence, a later analysis re-analyzed previously published TCR beta repertoires from around 700 donors and added high-resolution HLA genotyping. Rather than using new phenotypic data, the later analysis identified candidate immune exposures from TCR beta sequences and from how often those sequences occurred across donors. To decide whether each TCR beta V gene segment behaved as functional or pseudogenic, an earlier analysis of some 600 of the donors relied on high-throughput TCR beta sequencing. Donor age, sex, ethnicity and CMV serostatus were collected together with the repertoire data. Genome-wide SNP genotypes for about three fifths of the roughly 670 donors were used in a later genetic analysis, which treated that subset as a discovery cohort. Every discovery cohort repertoire had been produced on one sequencing platform. Class I and class II HLA loci were covered by the typing at four-digit resolution. The number of typed donors differed by locus: about 620-640 for A, B, C, DRB1 and DQB1; 522 for DQA1; some 590 for DPA1; and roughly 490 for DPB1. Four to six DR-DQ haplotypes were handled as single units for association and clustering, since linkage in the cohort was strong. Across around 400 genotyped donors of the cohort, an average of about 220,000 unique TCR beta nucleotide sequences per donor were sequenced, and 15% to 20% of those sequences were non-productive. Broad study findings and their caveats: It was suggested by the authors that the approach could potentially be generalized to other disease states and immunological phenotypes. Correlated functional status among segregating V segments might reflect linkage disequilibrium, but an unknown experimental factor could not be ruled out. The only immune exposure information available for the cohort was CMV serostatus. Because counts were too low, some 16 rarely observed V segments, including chromosome 9 orphons, were excluded from the earlier analysis of some 540 of the donors. A later analysis reported that several top co-occurrence clusters appeared linked to parvovirus B19, influenza, CMV and Epstein-Barr virus. Specific HLA alleles were associated with 15,000 to 20,000 TCR beta sequences at a false discovery rate of 0.05 in a later analysis. A further reported finding was that TCR beta sequences accurately predicted the HLA-A and HLA-B alleles for most subjects in the first cohort. In the study, some 180 TCR beta chains were listed as associated with cytomegalovirus. Only TCR beta chains were sequenced in this cohort, and the absence of alpha or paired-chain data limited detectable features. Because HLA typing was unavailable for some donors at each locus, only the typed subset was used in association tests. Across donors, most TCR sequences were observed very rarely, whereas some public TCRs were present in many individuals. Compared with equally common non-associated chains, HLA-associated TCR beta chains in a later analysis were more clonally expanded and had lower generation probabilities. Assigning TCR associations to individual alleles was difficult when HLA alleles, especially DR and DQ, strongly co-occurred. In a later analysis, the rate of TCR association differed among HLA loci, with DRB1 alleles having the most associated TCRs and HLA-C alleles having the fewest. Compared with the 666-donor mean, donors in an Asian-associated ancestry cluster had fewer N-insertions in productive TCRs, according to a later genetic analysis. The classifier was reported to diagnose cytomegalovirus status with high specificity and sensitivity in both the original cohort and the validation cohort. A few of the identified cytomegalovirus-associated TCR beta chains were confirmed in vitro to be specific for cytomegalovirus antigens. The 87-base-pair reads could not distinguish some IMGT-functional V segments, including TRBV6-2 and TRBV6-3, so those segments were excluded. Presence/absence analyses assumed roughly uniform sequencing depth across donors, an assumption that may not hold. In an earlier analysis of several hundred of the donors, most TCR beta V segments were observed in productive rearrangements about 87% or about 30% of the time, broadly matching IMGT annotations. A later genetic analysis associated a missense DCLRE1C variant with V-gene and J-gene trimming of TCR beta chains, and an independent cohort replicated the association. The sequencing pipeline was judged likely to have produced a cluster of highly shared sequence variants as a technical artifact. A later analysis found that most CMV-associated TCR beta chains appeared HLA-restricted, with HLA associations seemingly driven largely by CMV exposure.

The method was the immunoSEQ multiplex PCR assay. For the multiplex PCR, a mixture combining 60 forward primers for TCR Vbeta segments and 13 reverse primers for TCR Jbeta segments was used. The CDR3 region of rearranged TCR beta genes was amplified from genomic DNA with a multiplex PCR assay. The Illumina HiSeq System was used to sequence the amplified TCR beta libraries as 87-base-pair reads. The original methods were these. Across the roughly 600 repertoires, a later analysis counted around 80 million unique TCR beta chains, 9.5 million to 13 million of which were shared by at least two donors. Raw reads were error-corrected and collapsed into unique sequences by a nearest-neighbor algorithm in which closely related sequences were merged to remove PCR and sequencing errors. To assign V, D and J gene segments, CDR3 sequences were aligned to IMGT reference sequences. For a sequence to be retained, a match of at least six nucleotides was required to both a V gene segment and a J gene segment. A rearrangement was called productive if the CDR3 had no stop codons and remained in frame with V and J, and every other rearrangement was called non-productive. Following IMGT convention, CDR3 was defined as the stretch from the second conserved V-encoded cysteine up to the conserved J-encoded phenylalanine. In an earlier analysis of more than 550 of the donors, sequences lacking an unambiguous match to a single V gene segment were excluded. In an earlier analysis of approximately 610 of the donors, V segments were called functional above 56.7% productive rearrangements and were called segregating when the between-donor standard deviation exceeded 5%. A statistical classification framework was built to diagnose cytomegalovirus status from the catalog of TCR beta chain sequences. In a later analysis, V and J genes were assigned by comparing TCR nucleotide sequences against IMGT/GENE-DB human TR gene sequences. In a later analysis, CDR3 sequences and most-parsimonious VDJ recombination scenarios were assigned using the TCRdist pipeline. A later analysis defined each TCR beta chain by its CDR3 amino acid sequence plus V-gene family, and excluded reads lacking a unique V-gene family. In a later analysis, several hundred highly shared, low-generation-probability nucleotide sequences were removed to address suspected cross-contamination and a sequencing artifact. For each public chain, a later analysis derived a clonal expansion index from normalized ranks of inferred template counts within each repertoire. In a later analysis, generation probabilities were computed with a VDJ recombination model fitted to out-of-frame rearrangements, and the resulting probabilities were checked against IGoR. In a later analysis, hypergeometric tests were used to score TCR-TCR, TCR-HLA and TCR-CMV co-occurrence, with a repertoire-size bias correction applied to TCR pairs. False discovery rates were estimated in a later analysis by permuting HLA or CMV assignments 20 times. In a later analysis, co-occurring TCRs were grouped using DBSCAN, and TCRdist sequence similarity was added for clustering within HLA-allele-positive subsets. Co-occurrence clustering excluded repertoires with fewer than 30,000 or more than 120,000 public chains, plus five with anomalous nucleotide sharing. Sourced from immuneACCESS, this table was stored by TCRdb with only in-frame sequences that have V and J called. A share of the clones is absent; for the studies checked, an unresolved V gene accounts for under half, and the remainder has no known explanation. D and trimming come from the DNA, and the V and J calls and clone size come from that table. Present in this sample are about 220,000 clones, 75% of which were seen just once. Together, the top ten hold 1.8% of the sample.

On this clone: The antigen this receptor binds is unknown. No much larger clone is present one base from it, and per-base qualities are unavailable.

The cohort was made up of 650 to 700 healthy bone marrow donors. At the time of sampling, every cohort member was nominally healthy, though immune exposures that went unrecorded were likely present. The donor tested CMV seronegative and was one of the 352 seronegative cohort members. Each donor provided a peripheral blood sample, and peripheral blood mononuclear cells were used for TCR beta sequencing. The Qiagen DNeasy Blood Extraction Kit was used to extract genomic DNA from the blood cell samples. Based on the germline V gene (reference sequence), the CDR1 and CDR2 sequences are WNHNN and SYGVQD. After removal of 6 bases from V and 4 bases from J, the junction retains 4 bases not matched to a gene. Measured from the cysteine to the phenylalanine, the CDR3 is 13 residues long. The retained sequence is limited to the CDR3, 39 bases, with the frame set at the first base.

This receptor was taken from a woman aged 25 to 39 in good health and CMV-seronegative. The rearranged segments are TRBV10-1 and TRBJ1-2; 8 of the junction bases match TRBD1. Sequencing was done on a sample of PBMCs. The sequenced DNA is TGCGCCAGCAGCGACGGACAGGGCTATGGCTACACCTTC. The translation is CASSDGQGYGYTF.